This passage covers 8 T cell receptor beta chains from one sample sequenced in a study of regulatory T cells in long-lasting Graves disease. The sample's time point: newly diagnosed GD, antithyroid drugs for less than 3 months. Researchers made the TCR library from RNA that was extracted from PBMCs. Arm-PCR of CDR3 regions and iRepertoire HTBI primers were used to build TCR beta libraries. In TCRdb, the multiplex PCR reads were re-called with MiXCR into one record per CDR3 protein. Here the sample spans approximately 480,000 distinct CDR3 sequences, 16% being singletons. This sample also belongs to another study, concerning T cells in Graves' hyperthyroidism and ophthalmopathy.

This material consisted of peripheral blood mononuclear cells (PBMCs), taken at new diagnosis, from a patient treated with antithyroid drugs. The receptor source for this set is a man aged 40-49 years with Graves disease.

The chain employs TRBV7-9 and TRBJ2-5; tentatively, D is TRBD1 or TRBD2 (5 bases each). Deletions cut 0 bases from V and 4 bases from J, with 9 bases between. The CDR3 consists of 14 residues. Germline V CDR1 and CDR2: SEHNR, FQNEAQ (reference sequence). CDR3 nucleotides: TGTGCCAGCAGCTTAGCGCTGGGGACAGAGACCCAGTACTTC. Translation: CASSLALGTETQYF. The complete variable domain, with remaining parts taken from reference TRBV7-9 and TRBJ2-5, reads DTGVSQNPRHKITKRGQNVTFRCDPISEHNRLYWYRQTLGQGPEFLTYFQNEAQLEKSRLLSDRFSAERPKGSFSTLEIQRTEQGDSAMYLCASSLALGTETQYFGPGTRLLVL.

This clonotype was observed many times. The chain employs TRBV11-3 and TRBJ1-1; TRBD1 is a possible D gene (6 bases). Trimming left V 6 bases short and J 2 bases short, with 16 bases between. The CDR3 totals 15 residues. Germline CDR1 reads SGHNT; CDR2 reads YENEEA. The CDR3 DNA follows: TGTGCCAGCAGTCAGGCGACAGGACTTAACACTGAAGCTTTCTTT. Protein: CASSQATGLNTEAFF.

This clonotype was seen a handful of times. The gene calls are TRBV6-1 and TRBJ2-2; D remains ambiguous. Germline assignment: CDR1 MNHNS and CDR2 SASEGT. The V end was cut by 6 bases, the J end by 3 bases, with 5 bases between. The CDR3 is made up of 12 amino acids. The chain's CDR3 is CASRLDTGELFF. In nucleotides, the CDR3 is TGTGCCAGCAGACTGGACACCGGGGAGCTGTTTTTT.

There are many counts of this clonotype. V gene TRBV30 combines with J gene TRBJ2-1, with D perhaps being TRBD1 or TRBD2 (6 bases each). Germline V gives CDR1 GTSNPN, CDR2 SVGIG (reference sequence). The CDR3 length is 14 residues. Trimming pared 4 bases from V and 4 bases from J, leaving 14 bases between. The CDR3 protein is CAWIGQGTYNEQFF. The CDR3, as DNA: TGTGCCTGGATAGGGCAGGGGACTTACAATGAGCAGTTCTTC.

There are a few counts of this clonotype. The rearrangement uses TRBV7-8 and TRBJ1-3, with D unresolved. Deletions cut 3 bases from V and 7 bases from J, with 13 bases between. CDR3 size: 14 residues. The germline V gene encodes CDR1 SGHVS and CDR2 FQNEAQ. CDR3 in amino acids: CASSLGSTLNTIYF. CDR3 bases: TGTGCCAGCAGCTTGGGGTCAACCTTGAACACCATATATTTT.

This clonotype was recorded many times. The CDR3 here is CASSWTSGNIKSLNSYNEQFF. CDR3 bases: TGTGCCAGCAGCTGGACTAGCGGGAACATTAAAAGCCTAAACTCCTACAATGAGCAGTTCTTC. The chain employs TRBV12-3 or TRBV12-4 and TRBJ2-1, with TRBD2 identical over 12 bases. The CDR3 has 21 residues. Trimming took 6 bases from V and 0 from J; bases not matched to a gene: 18.

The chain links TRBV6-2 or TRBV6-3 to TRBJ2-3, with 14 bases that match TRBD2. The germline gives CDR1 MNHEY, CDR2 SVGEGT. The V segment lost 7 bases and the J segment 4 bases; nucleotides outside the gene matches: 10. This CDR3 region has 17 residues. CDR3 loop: CASTPGTSGSFADTQYF. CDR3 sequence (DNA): TGTGCCAGCACTCCAGGGACTAGCGGGAGCTTCGCAGATACGCAGTATTTT.

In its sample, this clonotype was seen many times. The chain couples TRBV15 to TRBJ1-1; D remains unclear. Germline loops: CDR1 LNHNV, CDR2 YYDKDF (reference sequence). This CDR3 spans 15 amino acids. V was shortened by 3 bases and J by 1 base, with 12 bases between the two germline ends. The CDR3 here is CATSSPFSWNTEAFF. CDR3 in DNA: TGTGCCACCAGCAGCCCCTTTAGTTGGAACACTGAAGCTTTCTTT.